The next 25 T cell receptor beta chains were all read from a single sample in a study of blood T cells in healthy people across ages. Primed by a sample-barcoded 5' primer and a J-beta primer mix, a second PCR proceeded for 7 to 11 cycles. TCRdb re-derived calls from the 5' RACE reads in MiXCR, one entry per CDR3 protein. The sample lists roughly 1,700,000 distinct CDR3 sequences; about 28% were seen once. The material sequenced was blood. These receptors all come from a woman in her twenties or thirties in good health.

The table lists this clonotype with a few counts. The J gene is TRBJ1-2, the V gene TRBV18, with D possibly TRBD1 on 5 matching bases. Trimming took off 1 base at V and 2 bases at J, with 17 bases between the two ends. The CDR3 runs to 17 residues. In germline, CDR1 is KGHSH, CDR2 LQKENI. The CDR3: CASSPQGAGPGNYGYTF. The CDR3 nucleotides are TGTGCCAGCTCACCACAGGGTGCAGGACCAGGGAACTATGGCTACACCTTC. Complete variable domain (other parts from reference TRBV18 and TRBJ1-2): NAGVMQNPRHLVRRRGQEARLRCSPMKGHSHVYWYRQLPEEGLKFMVYLQKENIIDESGMPKERFSAEFPKEGPSILRIQQVVRGDSAAYFCASSPQGAGPGNYGYTFGSGTRLTVV.

The CDR3, as DNA: TGTGCCTGGAGTTTATGGGGGTTCGAAAAACTGTTTTTT. It codes for CAWSLWGFEKLFF. The gene calls are TRBV30 and TRBJ1-4; D may be TRBD1 (5 bases). Germline V gives CDR1 GTSNPN, CDR2 SVGIG (reference sequence). This CDR3 contains 13 residues. V was pared by 2 bases and J by 8 bases, with 12 bases between.

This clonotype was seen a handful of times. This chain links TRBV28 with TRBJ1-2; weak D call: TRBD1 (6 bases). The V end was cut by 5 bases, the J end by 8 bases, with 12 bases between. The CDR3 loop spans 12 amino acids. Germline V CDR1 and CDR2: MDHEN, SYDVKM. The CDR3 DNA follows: TGTGCCAGCAGTCCTGGGGGCGGCGGCTACACCTTC. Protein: CASSPGGGGYTF.

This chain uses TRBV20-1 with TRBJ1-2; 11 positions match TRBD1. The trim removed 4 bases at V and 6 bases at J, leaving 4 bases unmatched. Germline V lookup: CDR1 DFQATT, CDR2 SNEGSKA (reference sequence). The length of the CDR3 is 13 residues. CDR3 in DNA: TGCAGTGCTAAAGCGGGACAGGGGGATGGCTACACCTTC. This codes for CSAKAGQGDGYTF.

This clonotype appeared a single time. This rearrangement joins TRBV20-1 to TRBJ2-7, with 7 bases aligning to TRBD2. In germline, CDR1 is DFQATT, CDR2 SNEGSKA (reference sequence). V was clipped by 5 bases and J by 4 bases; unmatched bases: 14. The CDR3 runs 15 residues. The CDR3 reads CSAWEGGRGIYEQYF. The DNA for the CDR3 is TGCAGTGCTTGGGAGGGAGGACGGGGGATTTACGAGCAGTACTTC.

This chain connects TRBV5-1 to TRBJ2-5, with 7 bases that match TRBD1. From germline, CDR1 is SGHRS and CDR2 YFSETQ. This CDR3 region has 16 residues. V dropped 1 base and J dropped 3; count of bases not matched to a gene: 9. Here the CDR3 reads CASSLPTGSFKETQYF. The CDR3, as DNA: TGCGCCAGCAGCTTGCCGACAGGGAGTTTTAAAGAGACCCAGTACTTC.

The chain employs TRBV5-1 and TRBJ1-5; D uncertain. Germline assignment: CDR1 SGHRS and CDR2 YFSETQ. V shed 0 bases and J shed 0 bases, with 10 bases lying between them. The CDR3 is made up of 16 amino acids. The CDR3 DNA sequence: TGCGCCAGCAGCTTGGGTCCCCAGTATAGCAATCAGCCCCAGCATTTT. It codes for CASSLGPQYSNQPQHF. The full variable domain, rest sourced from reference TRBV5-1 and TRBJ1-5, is KAGVTQTPRYLIKTRGQQVTLSCSPISGHRSVSWYQQTPGQGLQFLFEYFSETQRNKGNFPGRFSGRQFSNSRSEMNVSTLELGDSALYLCASSLGPQYSNQPQHFGDGTRLSIL.

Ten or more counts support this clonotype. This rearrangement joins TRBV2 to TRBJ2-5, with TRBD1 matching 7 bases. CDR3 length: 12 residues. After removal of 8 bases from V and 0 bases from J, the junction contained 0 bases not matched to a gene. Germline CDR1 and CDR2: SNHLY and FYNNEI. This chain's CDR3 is CASDRDQETQYF. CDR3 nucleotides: TGTGCCAGCGACAGGGACCAAGAGACCCAGTACTTC. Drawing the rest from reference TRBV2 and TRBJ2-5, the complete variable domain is EPEVTQTPSHQVTQMGQEVILRCVPISNHLYFYWYRQILGQKVEFLVSFYNNEISEKSEIFDDQFSVERPDGSNFTLKIRSTKLEDSAMYFCASDRDQETQYFGPGTRLLVL.

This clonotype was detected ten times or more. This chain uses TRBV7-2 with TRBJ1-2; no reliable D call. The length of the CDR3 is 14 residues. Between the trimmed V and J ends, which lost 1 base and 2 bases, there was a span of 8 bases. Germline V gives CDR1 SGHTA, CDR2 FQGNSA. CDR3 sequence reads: CASSLGPGNYGYTF. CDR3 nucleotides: TGTGCCAGCAGCTTAGGGCCTGGGAACTATGGCTACACCTTC.

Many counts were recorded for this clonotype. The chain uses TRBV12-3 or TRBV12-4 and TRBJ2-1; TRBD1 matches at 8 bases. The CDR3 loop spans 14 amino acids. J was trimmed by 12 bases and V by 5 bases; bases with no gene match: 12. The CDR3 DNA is TGTGCCAGCAGTCTGGACAGGGTGGCACGGGGGCAGTTCTTC. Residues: CASSLDRVARGQFF.

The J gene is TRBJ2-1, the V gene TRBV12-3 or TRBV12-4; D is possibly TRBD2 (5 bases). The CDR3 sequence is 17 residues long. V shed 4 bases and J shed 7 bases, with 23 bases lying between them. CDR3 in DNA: TGTGCCAGCAGTTCGTCTCGGGGAAGGAGGACCGAGAATGAGCAGTTCTTC. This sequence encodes CASSSSRGRRTENEQFF.

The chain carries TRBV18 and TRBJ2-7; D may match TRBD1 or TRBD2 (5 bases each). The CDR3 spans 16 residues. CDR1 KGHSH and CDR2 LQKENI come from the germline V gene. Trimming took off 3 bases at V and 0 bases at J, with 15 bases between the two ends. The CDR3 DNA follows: TGTGCCAGCTCACCGCGCCCGGGACCGCCCTCCTACGAGCAGTACTTC. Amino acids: CASSPRPGPPSYEQYF.

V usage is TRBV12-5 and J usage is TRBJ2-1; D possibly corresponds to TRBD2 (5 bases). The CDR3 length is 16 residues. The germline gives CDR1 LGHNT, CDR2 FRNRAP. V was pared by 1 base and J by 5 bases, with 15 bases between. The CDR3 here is CASGLGCGSVDNEQFF. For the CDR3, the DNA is TGTGCTAGTGGTTTGGGGTGTGGTAGCGTGGACAATGAGCAGTTCTTC.

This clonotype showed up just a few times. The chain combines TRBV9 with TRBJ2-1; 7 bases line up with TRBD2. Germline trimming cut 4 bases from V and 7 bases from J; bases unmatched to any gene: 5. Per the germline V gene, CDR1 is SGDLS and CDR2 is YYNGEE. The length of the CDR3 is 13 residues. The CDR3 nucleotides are TGTGCCAGCAGCCGTAACGGGGGGAATGAGCAGTTCTTC. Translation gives CASSRNGGNEQFF.

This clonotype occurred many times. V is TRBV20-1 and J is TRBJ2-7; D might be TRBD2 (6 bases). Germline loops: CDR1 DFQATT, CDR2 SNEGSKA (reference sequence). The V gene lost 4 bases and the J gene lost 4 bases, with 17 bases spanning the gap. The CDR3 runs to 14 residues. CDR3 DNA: TGCAGTGCTAAGTTCGGGACGGAGGGTTACGAGCAGTACTTC. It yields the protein CSAKFGTEGYEQYF.

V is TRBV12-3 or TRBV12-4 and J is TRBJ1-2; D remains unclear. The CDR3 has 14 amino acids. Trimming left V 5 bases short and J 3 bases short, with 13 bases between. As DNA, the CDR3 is TGTGCCAGCAGTAACTATTGGGTTGACTATGGCTACACCTTC. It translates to CASSNYWVDYGYTF.

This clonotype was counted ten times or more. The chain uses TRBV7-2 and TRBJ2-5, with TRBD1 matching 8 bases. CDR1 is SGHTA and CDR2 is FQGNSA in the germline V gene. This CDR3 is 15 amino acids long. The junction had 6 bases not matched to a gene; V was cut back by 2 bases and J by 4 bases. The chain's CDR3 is CASSLSGDRRETQYF. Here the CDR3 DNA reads TGTGCCAGCAGCTTATCGGGGGACAGGAGAGAGACCCAGTACTTC.

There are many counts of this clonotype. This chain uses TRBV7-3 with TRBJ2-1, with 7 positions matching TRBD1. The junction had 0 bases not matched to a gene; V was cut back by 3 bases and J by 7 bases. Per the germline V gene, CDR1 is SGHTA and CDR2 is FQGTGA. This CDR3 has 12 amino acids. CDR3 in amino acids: CASSLTGNEQFF. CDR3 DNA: TGTGCCAGCAGCTTGACAGGGAATGAGCAGTTCTTC.

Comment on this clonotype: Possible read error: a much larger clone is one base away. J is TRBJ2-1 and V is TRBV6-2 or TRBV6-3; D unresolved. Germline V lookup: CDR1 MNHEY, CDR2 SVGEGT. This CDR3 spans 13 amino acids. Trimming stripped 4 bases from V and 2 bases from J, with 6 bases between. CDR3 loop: CASSFRTYNEQFF. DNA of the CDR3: TGTGCCAGCAGTTTCCGGACCTACAATGAGCAGTTCTTC.

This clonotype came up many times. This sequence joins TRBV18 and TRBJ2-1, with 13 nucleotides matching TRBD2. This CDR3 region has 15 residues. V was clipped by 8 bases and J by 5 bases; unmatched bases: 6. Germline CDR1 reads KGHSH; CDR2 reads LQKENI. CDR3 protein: CASTELAGGNNEQFF. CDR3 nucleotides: TGTGCCAGCACGGAACTAGCGGGAGGGAACAATGAGCAGTTCTTC.

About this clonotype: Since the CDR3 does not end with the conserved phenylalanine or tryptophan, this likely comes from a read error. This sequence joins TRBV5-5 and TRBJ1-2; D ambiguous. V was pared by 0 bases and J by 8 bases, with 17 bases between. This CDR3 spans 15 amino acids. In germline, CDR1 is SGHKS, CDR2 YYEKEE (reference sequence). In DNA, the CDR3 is TGTGCCAGCAGCTTGGGGCCGGTGTTGCTAGAGGGCTACACCTCC. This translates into CASSLGPVLLEGYTS.

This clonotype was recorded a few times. CDR3 DNA: TGTGCCAGCAGAGTACAGGGGGTTGAAGGCTACACCTTC. The encoded protein is CASRVQGVEGYTF. The gene calls are TRBV12-3 or TRBV12-4 and TRBJ1-2; 8 bases align to TRBD1. The length of the CDR3 is 13 residues. The V segment lost 6 bases and the J segment 8 bases; nucleotides outside the gene matches: 8.

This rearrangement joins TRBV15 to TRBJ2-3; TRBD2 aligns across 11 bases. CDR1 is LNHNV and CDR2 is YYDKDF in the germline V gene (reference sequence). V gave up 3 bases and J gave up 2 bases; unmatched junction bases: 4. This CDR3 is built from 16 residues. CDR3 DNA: TGTGCCACCAGCAGGCGACTAGCGGGGAACACAGATACGCAGTATTTT. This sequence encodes CATSRRLAGNTDTQYF. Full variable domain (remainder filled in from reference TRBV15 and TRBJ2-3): DAMVIQNPRYQVTQFGKPVTLSCSQTLNHNVMYWYQQKSSQAPKLLFHYYDKDFNNEADTPDNFQSRRPNTSFCFLDIRSPGLGDTAMYLCATSRRLAGNTDTQYFGPGTRLTVL.

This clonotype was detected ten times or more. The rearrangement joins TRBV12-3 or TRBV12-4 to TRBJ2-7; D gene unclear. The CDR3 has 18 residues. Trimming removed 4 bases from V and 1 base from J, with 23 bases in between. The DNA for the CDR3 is TGTGCCAGCAGTTCCTTTTTTCTTCTGGCGCCGTCTTCCTACGAGCAGTACTTC. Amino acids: CASSSFFLLAPSSYEQYF.

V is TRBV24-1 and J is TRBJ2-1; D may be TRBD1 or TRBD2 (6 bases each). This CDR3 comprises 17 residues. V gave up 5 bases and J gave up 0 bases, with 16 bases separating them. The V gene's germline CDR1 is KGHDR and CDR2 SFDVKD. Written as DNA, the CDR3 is TGTGCCACCAGTGCCACGATCGGGGGCAGCTCCTACAATGAGCAGTTCTTC. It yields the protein CATSATIGGSSYNEQFF.